This is a list of T cell receptor beta chains from one sample in a study of T-cell memory formation after mild COVID-19. TCRdb re-analysed the 5' RACE reads in MiXCR, keeping a single row per CDR3 protein. The data show hundreds of thousands of distinct CDR3 sequences, 16% seen once. The sequenced material came from PBMCs or a T cell subset sorted from them (not recorded which). These receptors all come from a man in his late teens or twenties who had mild COVID-19 (a few samples of this study predate the infection). Cell type and time point are not known. The CDR3 runs from the conserved cysteine through the conserved F or W. D genes are given only for firm matches. Some rows have no size entry. The others give once, few or many, or a class for an expanded clone.

v_call: TRBV3-1; j_call: TRBJ2-5; clone_size: medium-sized; d_call: -; cdr3_nt: TGTGCCAGCAGCCAAGTAGTGATAGCGGTGTCACAAGAGACCCAGTACTTC; cdr3_aa: CASSQVVIAVSQETQYF
v_call: TRBV20-1; j_call: TRBJ2-7; clone_size: -; d_call: -; cdr3_nt: TGCAGTGCTAGAAGTGACATCTCCTACGAGCAGTACTTC; cdr3_aa: CSARSDISYEQYF
v_call: TRBV7-9; j_call: TRBJ2-5; clone_size: few; d_call: TRBD2; cdr3_nt: TGTGCCAGCAGCCCAAGGACTAGTGAGACCCAGTACTTC; cdr3_aa: CASSPRTSETQYF
v_call: TRBV5-1; j_call: TRBJ2-3; clone_size: -; d_call: TRBD1; cdr3_nt: TGCGCCAGCAAAGAGGGGGCGATTCTTAACACAGATACGCAGTATTTT; cdr3_aa: CASKEGAILNTDTQYF
v_call: TRBV9; j_call: TRBJ1-1; clone_size: few; d_call: -; cdr3_nt: TGTGCCAGCAGCGCAACAGGACAGAACACTGAAGCTTTCTTT; cdr3_aa: CASSATGQNTEAFF
v_call: TRBV5-6; j_call: TRBJ1-4; clone_size: -; d_call: -; cdr3_nt: TGTGCCAGCAGCCTTACCTTTGACGCCCCGGATGAAAAACTGTTTTTT; cdr3_aa: CASSLTFDAPDEKLFF
v_call: TRBV11-2; j_call: TRBJ2-3; clone_size: few; d_call: TRBD1; cdr3_nt: TGTGCCAGCAGCTTAGATGTCAGGGGGAGAGATACGCAGTATTTT; cdr3_aa: CASSLDVRGRDTQYF
v_call: TRBV11-2; j_call: TRBJ2-1; clone_size: many; d_call: TRBD2; cdr3_nt: TGTGCCAGCAGCTTAGATTCACTAGCGGGTACCAAATACAATGAGCAGTTCTTC; cdr3_aa: CASSLDSLAGTKYNEQFF
v_call: TRBV7-2; j_call: TRBJ2-7; clone_size: -; d_call: TRBD2; cdr3_nt: TGTGCCAGCAGCCCCAGCGGGGGGGCCTACGAGCAGTACTTC; cdr3_aa: CASSPSGGAYEQYF
v_call: TRBV27; j_call: TRBJ1-5; clone_size: many; d_call: -; cdr3_nt: TGTGCCAGCGTCGGGGCCAGCAATCAGCCCCAGCATTTT; cdr3_aa: CASVGASNQPQHF
v_call: TRBV2; j_call: TRBJ2-5; clone_size: -; d_call: TRBD1; cdr3_nt: TGTGCCACATCTGGGGCAGGGGGACAAGAGACCCAGTACTTC; cdr3_aa: CATSGAGGQETQYF
v_call: TRBV20-1; j_call: TRBJ1-4; clone_size: few; d_call: TRBD1; cdr3_nt: TGCAGTGCTGCACAGGGGGCAGAAAATGAAAAACTGTTTTTT; cdr3_aa: CSAAQGAENEKLFF
v_call: TRBV13; j_call: TRBJ1-1; clone_size: -; d_call: TRBD1; cdr3_nt: TGTGCCAGCAGCGCCTCGACAGGGGGAATTTTTAGCACTGAAGCTTTCTTT; cdr3_aa: CASSASTGGIFSTEAFF
v_call: TRBV4-3; j_call: TRBJ2-5; clone_size: once; d_call: TRBD2; cdr3_nt: TGCGCCAGCAGCCAATCCGGGAGGGGGAAGGTCCAAGAGACCCAGTACTTC; cdr3_aa: CASSQSGRGKVQETQYF
v_call: TRBV20-1; j_call: TRBJ2-1; clone_size: few; d_call: -; cdr3_nt: TGCAGTGCTAGAGATCACCGCTCCTACAATGAGCAGTTCTTC; cdr3_aa: CSARDHRSYNEQFF
v_call: TRBV7-8; j_call: TRBJ2-3; clone_size: once; d_call: -; cdr3_nt: TGTGCCAGCTCCGCCCTTCCAGCGGGCACAGATACGCAGTATTTT; cdr3_aa: CASSALPAGTDTQYF